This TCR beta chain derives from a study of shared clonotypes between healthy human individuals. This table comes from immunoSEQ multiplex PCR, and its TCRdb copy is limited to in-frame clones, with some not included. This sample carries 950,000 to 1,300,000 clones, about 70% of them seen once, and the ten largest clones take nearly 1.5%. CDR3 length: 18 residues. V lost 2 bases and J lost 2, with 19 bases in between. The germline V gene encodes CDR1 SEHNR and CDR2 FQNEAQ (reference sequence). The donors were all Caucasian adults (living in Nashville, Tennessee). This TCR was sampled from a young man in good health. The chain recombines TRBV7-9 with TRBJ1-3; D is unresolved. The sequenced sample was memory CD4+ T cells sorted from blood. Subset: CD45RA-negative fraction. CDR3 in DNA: TGTGCCAGCAGCTTAAGTGGTAGACGGATCTCTGCTGGAAACACCATATATTTT. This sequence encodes CASSLSGRRISAGNTIYF. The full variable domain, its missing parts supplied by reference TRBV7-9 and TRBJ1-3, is DTGVSQNPRHKITKRGQNVTFRCDPISEHNRLYWYRQTLGQGPEFLTYFQNEAQLEKSRLLSDRFSAERPKGSFSTLEIQRTEQGDSAMYLCASSLSGRRISAGNTIYFGEGSWLTVV.